The clone carrying this TCR beta chain was observed a handful of times. This specimen comes from a study of blood T cell repertoires in COVID-19. Study in general: The United States, Italy and Spain were the sources of the acute and convalescent COVID-19 samples. Nucleic acid was either cDNA or gDNA, and it came from T cells, B-cell-depleted T cells, or PBMCs.

Methods used by the authors: By means of reference gene primer amplification, nucleated cell counts were estimated. The table came from immunoSEQ multiplex PCR; TCRdb's copy has only in-frame clones and leaves some out. The V and J calls and clone size are taken from that table; D and trimming were inferred from the DNA. In the table there are some 400,000 clones, around 87% of which are singletons. Sequencing was carried out using peripheral blood. This receptor was obtained from a human donor in a cohort sampled during active COVID-19.

The CDR3 region is CASSLGRLNSPLHF. DNA for the CDR3: TGTGCCAGCAGCTTGGGGAGACTAAATTCACCCCTCCACTTT. The V and J genes are TRBV5-4 and TRBJ1-6; D is unresolved. The CDR3 loop spans 14 amino acids. V shed 0 bases and J shed 7 bases, with 8 bases lying between them. From germline, CDR1 is SGHNT and CDR2 YYREEE (reference sequence).